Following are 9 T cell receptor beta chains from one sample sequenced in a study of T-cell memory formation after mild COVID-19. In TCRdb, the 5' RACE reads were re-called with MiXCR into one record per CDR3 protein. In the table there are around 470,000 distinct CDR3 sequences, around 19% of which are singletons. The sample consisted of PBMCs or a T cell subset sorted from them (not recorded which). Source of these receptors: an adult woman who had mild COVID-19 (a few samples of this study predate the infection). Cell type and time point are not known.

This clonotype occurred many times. Written as DNA, the CDR3 is TGTGCCAGCAGCTCCCGGGCGACTAGCGGGAGGGCCTTGTACAATGAGCAGTTCTTC. Encoded protein: CASSSRATSGRALYNEQFF. V gene TRBV7-2 combines with J gene TRBJ2-1; 14 bases are a match to TRBD2. V was clipped by 4 bases and J by 4 bases; unmatched bases: 12. The CDR3 runs 19 residues. Germline lookup yields CDR1 SGHTA and CDR2 FQGNSA. Full variable domain (remainder filled in from reference TRBV7-2 and TRBJ2-1): GAGVSQSPSNKVTEKGKDVELRCDPISGHTALYWYRQSLGQGLEFLIYFQGNSAPDKSGLPSDRFSAERTGGSVSTLTIQRTQQEDSAVYLCASSSRATSGRALYNEQFFGPGTRLTVL.

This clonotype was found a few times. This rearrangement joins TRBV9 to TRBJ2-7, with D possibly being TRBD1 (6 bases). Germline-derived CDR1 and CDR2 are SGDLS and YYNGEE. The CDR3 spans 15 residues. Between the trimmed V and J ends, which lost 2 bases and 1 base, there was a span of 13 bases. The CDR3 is CASSVRQVPSYEQYF. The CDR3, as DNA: TGTGCCAGCAGCGTGCGACAGGTTCCATCCTACGAGCAGTACTTC. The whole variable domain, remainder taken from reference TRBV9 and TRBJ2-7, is DSGVTQTPKHLITATGQRVTLRCSPRSGDLSVYWYQQSLDQGLQFLIQYYNGEERAKGNILERFSAQQFPDLHSELNLSSLELGDSALYFCASSVRQVPSYEQYFGPGTRLTVT.

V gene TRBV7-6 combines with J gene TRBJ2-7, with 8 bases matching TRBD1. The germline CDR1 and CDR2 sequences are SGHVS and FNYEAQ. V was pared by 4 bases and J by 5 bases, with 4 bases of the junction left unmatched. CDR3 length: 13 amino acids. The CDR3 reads CASSSQGAHEQYF. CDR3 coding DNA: TGTGCCAGCAGCTCTCAGGGGGCCCACGAGCAGTACTTC. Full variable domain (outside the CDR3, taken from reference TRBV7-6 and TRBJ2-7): GAGVSQSPRYKVTKRGQDVALRCDPISGHVSLYWYRQALGQGPEFLTYFNYEAQQDKSGLPNDRFSAERPEGSISTLTIQRTEQRDSAMYRCASSSQGAHEQYFGPGTRLTVT.

The CDR3 spells CASSLEAGDLTDTQYF. CDR3 sequence (DNA): TGTGCCAGCAGTTTAGAAGCGGGGGACCTCACAGATACGCAGTATTTT. This sequence joins TRBV12-3 or TRBV12-4 and TRBJ2-3; TRBD2 matches 8 bases. CDR3 length: 16 amino acids. V lost 1 base to trimming and J lost 2 bases; unmatched junction nucleotides: 5.

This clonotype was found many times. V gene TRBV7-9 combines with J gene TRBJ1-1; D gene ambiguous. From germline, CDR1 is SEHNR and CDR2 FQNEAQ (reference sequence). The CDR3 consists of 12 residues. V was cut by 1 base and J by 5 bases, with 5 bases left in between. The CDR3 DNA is TGTGCCAGCAGCTTAGGTTGGACTGAAGCTTTCTTT. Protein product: CASSLGWTEAFF.

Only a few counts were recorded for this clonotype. CDR3 protein: CASARGGRTGELFF. Here the CDR3 DNA reads TGTGCCAGTGCCCGTGGGGGCCGGACCGGGGAGCTGTTTTTT. This sequence joins TRBV19 and TRBJ2-2, with D tentatively TRBD1 (6 bases). V was trimmed by 8 bases and J by 5 bases, leaving 15 bases between them. Looked up from germline, CDR1 is LNHDA and CDR2 is SQIVND (reference sequence). The CDR3 consists of 14 residues.

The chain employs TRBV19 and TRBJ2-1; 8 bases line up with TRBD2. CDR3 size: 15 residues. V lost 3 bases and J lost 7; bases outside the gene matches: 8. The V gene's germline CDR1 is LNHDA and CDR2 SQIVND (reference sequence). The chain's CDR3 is CASSMLAGGTNEQFF. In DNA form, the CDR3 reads TGTGCCAGTAGTATGCTCGCGGGAGGTACGAATGAGCAGTTCTTC.

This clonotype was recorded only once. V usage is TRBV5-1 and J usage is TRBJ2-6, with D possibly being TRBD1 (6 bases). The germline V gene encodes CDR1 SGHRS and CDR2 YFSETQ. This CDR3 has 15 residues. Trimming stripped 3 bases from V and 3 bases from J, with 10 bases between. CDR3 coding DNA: TGCGCCAGCAGCTCAGGGGCAGGTGGGGCCAACGTCCTGACTTTC. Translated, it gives CASSSGAGGANVLTF.

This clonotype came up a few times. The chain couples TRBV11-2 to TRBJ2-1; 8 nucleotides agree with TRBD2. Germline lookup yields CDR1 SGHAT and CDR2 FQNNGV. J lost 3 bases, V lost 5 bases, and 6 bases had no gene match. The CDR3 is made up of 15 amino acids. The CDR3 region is CASSRIAGLYNEQFF. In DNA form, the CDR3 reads TGTGCCAGCAGCCGTATAGCGGGGCTCTACAATGAGCAGTTCTTC.